These 26 T cell receptor beta chains share one sample of origin, sequenced in a study of T cells in Graves' hyperthyroidism and ophthalmopathy. TCR beta CDR3 sequences were amplified from RNA transcripts. When the TCR CDR3 underwent first-round RT-PCR, the HTBI primer set was used. TCRdb recomputed calls from the multiplex PCR reads with MiXCR, one row per CDR3 protein. The data hold about 350,000 distinct CDR3 sequences, with roughly 15% observed a single time. The sample comprised blood. The receptors were gathered from a woman aged 40 to 50 with Graves' ophthalmopathy.

This clonotype was seen more than once but under ten times. The rearrangement joins TRBV29-1 to TRBJ2-4; D is unresolved. This CDR3 is built from 12 residues. Trimming shortened V by 7 bases and J by 1 base, and 8 bases separated the two germline ends. Germline-derived CDR1 and CDR2 are SQVTM and ANQGSEA. CDR3 in amino acids: CSGSRAKNIQYF. CDR3 nucleotide sequence: TGCAGCGGAAGTCGGGCCAAAAACATTCAGTACTTC.

This clonotype was counted many times. This sequence joins TRBV3-1 and TRBJ1-3; D remains ambiguous. CDR3 length equals 13 residues. Germline V gene sequence: CDR1 LGHDT, CDR2 YNNKEL (reference sequence). V lost 3 bases and J 3 bases, leaving 6 bases between the germline ends. The CDR3 loop reads CASSQDLGNTIYF. The DNA of the CDR3 is TGTGCCAGCAGCCAGGACCTTGGAAACACCATATATTTT.

The chain links TRBV9 to TRBJ2-5; D is undetermined. V was clipped by 0 bases and J by 5 bases, with 5 bases between them. This CDR3 is 12 amino acids long. CDR1 and CDR2 from the germline V gene are SGDLS and YYNGEE. The CDR3 DNA reads TGTGCCAGCAGCGTAGAGGTTGAGACCCAGTACTTC. It translates to CASSVEVETQYF.

Ten or more counts support this clonotype. V and J are TRBV28 and TRBJ2-7; 8 positions match TRBD1. CDR1 MDHEN and CDR2 SYDVKM come from the germline V gene. V shed 7 bases and J 3 bases; nucleotides not matched to a gene: 2. The CDR3 length is 12 residues. The CDR3, as DNA: TGTGCCAGCAAGGGGACAGGCTACGAGCAGTACTTC. Its translation is CASKGTGYEQYF.

This clonotype was seen many times. The chain uses TRBV2 and TRBJ2-1, with D hard to call. Germline CDR1 and CDR2: SNHLY and FYNNEI. The CDR3 extends over 15 amino acids. The V gene lost 4 bases and the J gene lost 4 bases, with 14 bases spanning the gap. In DNA form, the CDR3 reads TGTGCCAGCAGTGGGTGGGAAGAGAGGTACAATGAGCAGTTCTTC. Residues: CASSGWEERYNEQFF.

V usage is TRBV10-1 and J usage is TRBJ2-7; 12 nucleotides align to TRBD1. Trimming cost V 0 bases and J 6 bases; bases outside gene matches: 9. This CDR3 has 17 residues. CDR1 WNHNN and CDR2 SYGVQD come from the germline V gene (reference sequence). The CDR3 loop is CASSESVGDRGLLEQYF. CDR3 coding DNA: TGCGCCAGCAGTGAGTCAGTGGGGGACAGGGGGCTGCTCGAGCAGTACTTC.

This clonotype was observed many times. The chain recombines TRBV10-3 with TRBJ1-2; D possibly corresponds to TRBD1 (5 bases). The V gene's germline CDR1 is ENHRY and CDR2 SYGVKD. V dropped 6 bases and J dropped 7 bases, with 15 bases sitting between them. CDR3 size: 13 residues. The CDR3 loop is CAIRGTEVRGYTF. Here the CDR3 DNA reads TGTGCCATCAGGGGGACGGAGGTTCGTGGCTACACCTTC.

This clonotype was seen ten or more times. V is TRBV2 and J is TRBJ1-4; D is ambiguous. CDR3 length equals 15 residues. Germline CDR1 is SNHLY and CDR2 is FYNNEI. The V end lost 3 bases, the J end lost 2 bases, and 10 bases lay between the germline ends. CDR3 residues: CASSDPDATNEKLFF. CDR3 DNA: TGTGCCAGCAGTGATCCCGATGCGACTAATGAAAAACTGTTTTTT.

The rearrangement links TRBV27 to TRBJ2-5; D is ambiguous. There are 14 residues in the CDR3. Germline lookup yields CDR1 MNHEY and CDR2 SMNVEV (reference sequence). V was trimmed by 5 bases and J by 2 bases, leaving 12 bases between them. CDR3 in DNA: TGTGCCAGCAGTCCCCCGGGCTATCAAGAGACCCAGTACTTC. Its translation is CASSPPGYQETQYF.

This clonotype was counted at least ten times. V usage is TRBV2 and J usage is TRBJ2-3; TRBD1 aligns across 9 bases. The CDR3 is made up of 15 amino acids. Trimming removed 6 bases from V and 2 bases from J; junction bases left unmatched: 6. Germline-derived CDR1 and CDR2 are SNHLY and FYNNEI. The CDR3 reads CASSDRGSDTDTQYF. CDR3 nucleotide sequence: TGTGCCAGCAGCGACAGGGGGAGCGACACAGATACGCAGTATTTT.

This clonotype showed up many times. This chain joins TRBV7-6 and TRBJ1-1; D may be TRBD1 (5 bases). V gave up 5 bases and J gave up 0 bases, with 16 bases separating them. The CDR3 contains 16 residues. The germline CDR1 and CDR2 sequences are SGHVS and FNYEAQ. The CDR3 reads CASSLLQAPMNTEAFF. CDR3 bases: TGTGCCAGCAGCCTACTACAGGCCCCTATGAACACTGAAGCTTTCTTT.

This clonotype was seen a handful of times. The chain employs TRBV18 and TRBJ1-2; tentatively, D is TRBD1 (6 bases). The CDR3 totals 12 residues. The germline gives CDR1 KGHSH, CDR2 LQKENI. The V gene lost 2 bases and the J gene lost 6 bases, with 7 bases spanning the gap. The CDR3 loop reads CASSPNRDGYTF. Here the CDR3 DNA reads TGTGCCAGCTCACCAAACAGGGATGGCTACACCTTC.

This clonotype has at least ten counts. V gene TRBV28 combines with J gene TRBJ2-7; tentative D call: TRBD1 (5 bases). Looked up from germline, CDR1 is MDHEN and CDR2 is SYDVKM. The CDR3 is 17 residues long. V lost 5 bases, J lost 1 base, and 21 bases lay in between. The CDR3 DNA follows: TGTGCCAGCAGTCCCACCCCTGGGGCAGGGTCATCCTACGAGCAGTACTTC. This codes for CASSPTPGAGSSYEQYF. Drawing the rest from reference TRBV28 and TRBJ2-7, the complete variable domain is DVKVTQSSRYLVKRTGEKVFLECVQDMDHENMFWYRQDPGLGLRLIYFSYDVKMKEKGDIPEGYSVSREKKERFSLILESASTNQTSMYLCASSPTPGAGSSYEQYFGPGTRLTVT.

This clonotype was observed many times. The chain combines TRBV11-2 with TRBJ2-3; 9 bases match TRBD1. V shed 4 bases, J shed 2 bases, and the junction held 7 bases outside the gene matches. Germline values: CDR1 SGHAT, CDR2 FQNNGV. This CDR3 has 16 amino acids. CDR3 DNA sequence: TGTGCCAGCAGCTACCGGGACAGGGAGTTCACAGATACGCAGTATTTT. It specifies CASSYRDREFTDTQYF.

The rearrangement uses TRBV19 and TRBJ1-1; tentatively, D is TRBD1 (5 bases). The CDR3 is 15 residues long. Germline V gene data show CDR1 as LNHDA and CDR2 as SQIVND (reference sequence). V lost 6 bases and J 1 base, leaving 15 bases between the germline ends. The CDR3 nucleotides read TGTGCCAGTAGCAGCCGGGGGTTCTCGAACACTGAAGCTTTCTTT. As protein: CASSSRGFSNTEAFF.

There are a few counts of this clonotype. This chain connects TRBV20-1 to TRBJ2-7; D not resolved. The germline V gene encodes CDR1 DFQATT and CDR2 SNEGSKA (reference sequence). This CDR3 has 11 residues. V dropped 3 bases and J dropped 2 bases, with 5 bases sitting between them. This CDR3 is CSASPAYEQYF. The DNA of the CDR3 is TGCAGTGCTAGTCCCGCCTACGAGCAGTACTTC.

This clonotype was found many times. V is TRBV27 and J is TRBJ1-1, with no clear D. Germline V gene sequence: CDR1 MNHEY, CDR2 SMNVEV (reference sequence). Trimming shortened V by 8 bases and J by 1 base, and 11 bases separated the two germline ends. CDR3 length: 13 amino acids. CDR3 DNA sequence: TGTGCCAGCTACCACGGGGAGAACACTGAAGCTTTCTTT. Residues: CASYHGENTEAFF.

The rearrangement joins TRBV11-2 to TRBJ1-2; D gene unclear. The CDR3 is 14 amino acids. Trimming took off 0 bases at V and 8 bases at J, with 13 bases between the two ends. Germline loops: CDR1 SGHAT, CDR2 FQNNGV. The CDR3 bases are TGTGCCAGCAGCTTAGATGGGCGGCCGTGGGGCTACACCTTC. Translating gives CASSLDGRPWGYTF.

Notes on this clonotype: With a much larger clone just one base away, this may be a read error. The chain employs TRBV2 and TRBJ2-1; 16 bases agree with TRBD2. The CDR3 has 16 residues. Germline V lookup: CDR1 SNHLY, CDR2 FYNNEI. Trimming at V came to 6 bases and at J to 9 bases, leaving 8 bases not matched to a gene. The CDR3 loop reads CASSATGTSGGGEQFF. In DNA form, the CDR3 reads TGTGCCAGCAGCGCAACCGGGACTAGCGGGGGGGGTGAGCAGTTCTTC.

This clonotype occurred many times. This chain links TRBV6-2 or TRBV6-3 with TRBJ1-2; D call uncertain. Germline V gene data show CDR1 as MNHEY and CDR2 as SVGEGT. The CDR3 totals 16 residues. Trimming removed 0 bases at V and 4 bases at J, with 15 bases between. CDR3 DNA sequence: TGTGCCAGCAGTTACTCGAGAGCCCAGAGTCTCTATGGCTACACCTTC. Amino acid sequence: CASSYSRAQSLYGYTF.

This chain uses TRBV27 with TRBJ1-2, with TRBD1 matching over 7 bases. There are 16 residues in the CDR3. The J segment lost 4 bases and the V segment lost 5 bases, leaving 13 bases of the junction unmatched. CDR1 and CDR2 from the germline V gene are MNHEY and SMNVEV (reference sequence). The CDR3 loop reads CASSPSTGHLGYGYTF. The CDR3 nucleotides read TGTGCCAGCAGTCCGTCGACAGGGCATCTCGGCTATGGCTACACCTTC.

A remark on this clonotype: This could be a read error, since a much larger clone is one nucleotide away. This chain links TRBV20-1 with TRBJ2-7, with TRBD2 as a possible D gene (5 bases). From germline, CDR1 is DFQATT and CDR2 SNEGSKA (reference sequence). The CDR3 totals 13 residues. For the CDR3, the DNA is TGCAGTGCACAGATCTTGAGGGAATACGGGCAGTACTTC. It is translated as CSAQILREYGQYF.

This clonotype has just a few counts. The chain combines TRBV11-3 with TRBJ2-2, with no clear D. V shed 5 bases and J shed 4 bases, with 11 bases lying between them. Per the germline V gene, CDR1 is SGHNT and CDR2 is YENEEA. The length of the CDR3 is 14 residues. CDR3 in DNA: TGTGCCAGCAGCCTGGCTGCCATCACCGGGGAGCTGTTTTTT. Translation gives CASSLAAITGELFF.

This clonotype was observed at least ten times. The chain joins TRBV18 to TRBJ1-1; TRBD1 is a possible D gene (5 bases). CDR1 is KGHSH and CDR2 is LQKENI in the germline V gene. The CDR3 loop spans 16 amino acids. Trimming stripped 3 bases from V and 6 bases from J, with 20 bases between. CDR3 residues: CASSPLDRGIGAEAFF. DNA for the CDR3: TGTGCCAGCTCACCTCTCGACCGGGGGATCGGGGCTGAAGCTTTCTTT.

This clonotype showed up many times. The chain links TRBV28 to TRBJ2-1; 7 bases are a match to TRBD2. The V gene end was trimmed by 10 bases and the J gene end by 13 bases; junction bases not matched to a gene: 22. The CDR3 contains 15 residues. Germline CDR1 is MDHEN and CDR2 is SYDVKM. The CDR3 bases are TGTGCCACCCTCCGGGCCAGGCGGGAGTACTCATCCCAGTTCTTC. Its translation is CATLRARREYSSQFF.

The chain has TRBV9 and TRBJ2-7, with 10 bases identical to TRBD2. The CDR3 contains 15 residues. CDR1 is SGDLS, CDR2 YYNGEE, per germline. V gave up 2 bases and J gave up 2 bases; unmatched junction bases: 4. The CDR3 region is CASSVGLAEAYEQYF. The DNA for the CDR3 is TGTGCCAGCAGCGTCGGACTAGCGGAGGCCTACGAGCAGTACTTC.